The 17 T cell receptor beta chains below all came from one sample that was sequenced in a study of cytomegalovirus exposure and HLA in healthy donors. Some clones are missing from TCRdb's copy, which holds only in-frame ones; the method was immunoSEQ multiplex PCR. The sample lists 120,000 or so clones, around 88% occurring once. Sequencing used PBMCs. These receptor sequences come from a man aged 18 to 30 in good health and CMV-seronegative.

This chain connects TRBV6-5 to TRBJ1-1; unclear D gene. Germline assignment: CDR1 MNHEY and CDR2 SVGAGI. Deletions cut 8 bases from V and 0 bases from J, with 16 bases between. There are 15 residues in the CDR3. The CDR3 DNA is TGTGCCAGCTGTGCGCTTAACTTCATGAACACTGAAGCTTTCTTT. Amino acids: CASCALNFMNTEAFF.

V usage is TRBV9 and J usage is TRBJ1-4; D uncertain. This CDR3 is 15 amino acids long. Trimming shortened V by 7 bases and J by 3 bases, and 16 bases separated the two germline ends. CDR1 is SGDLS, CDR2 YYNGEE, per germline. CDR3 sequence reads: CASGPVEGANEKLFF. Written as DNA, the CDR3 is TGTGCCAGCGGCCCCGTTGAGGGAGCTAATGAAAAACTGTTTTTT.

The CDR3: CASSSRLKANIQYF. The CDR3 region has the DNA TGTGCCAGCAGTTCCCGGCTCAAAGCGAACATTCAGTACTTC. V is TRBV6-5 and J is TRBJ2-4; no definite D call. The CDR3 loop spans 14 amino acids. V was shortened by 4 bases and J by 7 bases, with 14 bases between the two germline ends. Germline V gene data show CDR1 as MNHEY and CDR2 as SVGAGI.

The rearrangement uses TRBV6-5 and TRBJ1-3; 9 bases line up with TRBD1. The CDR3 consists of 14 residues. Per the germline V gene, CDR1 is MNHEY and CDR2 is SVGAGI. With 8 bases clipped from V and 4 bases from J, the junction kept 6 bases outside the gene matches. The DNA of the CDR3 is TGTGCCAGCGGGACAGGGTTGGCCGGAAACACCATATATTTT. It encodes CASGTGLAGNTIYF.

The chain employs TRBV27 and TRBJ2-7; D perhaps matches TRBD2 (7 bases). This CDR3 is 15 amino acids long. V lost 3 bases and J lost 1, with 13 bases in between. Germline V gives CDR1 MNHEY, CDR2 SMNVEV (reference sequence). In DNA form, the CDR3 reads TGTGCCAGCAGTTTTAGGGGGGGCTATTCCTACGAGCAGTACTTC. The encoded protein is CASSFRGGYSYEQYF.

The rearrangement joins TRBV5-1 to TRBJ2-1; D gene unclear. The CDR3 has 13 amino acids. Looked up from germline, CDR1 is SGHRS and CDR2 is YFSETQ. With 0 bases removed from V and 10 bases from J, the gap between germline ends came to 11 bases. The CDR3 sequence: CASSLVAGVEQFF. CDR3 sequence (DNA): TGCGCCAGCAGCTTGGTTGCAGGCGTGGAGCAGTTCTTC.

The genes are TRBV7-9 and TRBJ2-5; possibly TRBD1 for D (5 bases). Germline assignment: CDR1 SEHNR and CDR2 FQNEAQ (reference sequence). The V end was cut by 5 bases, the J end by 5 bases, with 9 bases between. This CDR3 is built from 12 residues. The CDR3 DNA sequence: TGTGCCAGCAGCCAGGCAGGGGAGACCCAGTACTTC. Its translation is CASSQAGETQYF.

The chain's CDR3 is CASSENHRGRMLYEQYF. CDR3 DNA: TGTGCCAGCAGTGAAAATCACAGGGGGCGCATGTTGTACGAGCAGTACTTC. V gene TRBV6-1 combines with J gene TRBJ2-7, with 9 bases lining up with TRBD1. Germline trimming cut 2 bases from V and 4 bases from J; bases unmatched to any gene: 12. The V gene's germline CDR1 is MNHNS and CDR2 SASEGT. The CDR3 totals 17 residues.

The chain recombines TRBV6-6 with TRBJ1-1; D remains ambiguous. Per the germline V gene, CDR1 is MNHNY and CDR2 is SVGAGI (reference sequence). The CDR3 is made up of 11 amino acids. Deletions cut 1 base from V and 7 bases from J, with 4 bases between. The CDR3 DNA reads TGTGCCAGCAGTTACTACAATGAAGCTTTCTTT. Amino acids: CASSYYNEAFF.

The chain is built from TRBV19 and TRBJ2-6; D gene uncertain. This CDR3 contains 17 residues. Trimming pared 4 bases from V and 2 bases from J, leaving 15 bases between. Germline values: CDR1 LNHDA, CDR2 SQIVND (reference sequence). CDR3 sequence: CASSTMMNSPGANVLTF. The DNA for the CDR3 is TGTGCCAGTAGTACGATGATGAACAGCCCTGGGGCCAACGTCCTGACTTTC.

V gene TRBV7-2 combines with J gene TRBJ1-1; 8 nucleotides line up with TRBD1. CDR3 length: 14 amino acids. The trim removed 3 bases at V and 4 bases at J, leaving 4 bases unmatched. The germline CDR1 and CDR2 sequences are SGHTA and FQGNSA. The CDR3 is CASSLWGTGTEAFF. The CDR3 coding sequence is TGTGCCAGCAGCTTGTGGGGGACAGGCACTGAAGCTTTCTTT.

This clone was picked up a small number of times. The chain employs TRBV6-5 and TRBJ1-2, with D maybe TRBD1 (5 bases). This CDR3 is 12 amino acids long. V dropped 5 bases and J dropped 7 bases, with 11 bases sitting between them. Germline CDR1 and CDR2: MNHEY and SVGAGI. The CDR3 reads CASSPGGGGYTF. CDR3 nucleotide sequence: TGTGCCAGCAGTCCCGGCGGGGGTGGCTACACCTTC.

V is TRBV6-1 and J is TRBJ1-2; no reliable D call. CDR1 is MNHNS, CDR2 SASEGT, per germline. Trimming left V 1 base short and J 8 bases short, with 14 bases between. This CDR3 is 14 amino acids long. The CDR3: CASSEVTDPGGYTF. CDR3 sequence (DNA): TGTGCCAGCAGTGAAGTTACAGATCCGGGAGGCTACACCTTC.

This chain links TRBV10-3 with TRBJ2-7, with 9 bases lining up with TRBD1. Germline V gene sequence: CDR1 ENHRY, CDR2 SYGVKD. This CDR3 is 14 amino acids long. V was pared by 4 bases and J by 2 bases, with 3 bases of the junction left unmatched. The CDR3 region has the DNA TGTGCCATCAGTGGTGGGACAGGGACCTACGAGCAGTACTTC. Translated: CAISGGTGTYEQYF.

This chain connects TRBV6-4 to TRBJ2-3; TRBD2 agrees at 9 bases. CDR1 and CDR2 from the germline V gene are MRHNA and SNTAGT. The CDR3 is made up of 15 amino acids. The J segment lost 3 bases and the V segment lost 3 bases, leaving 4 bases of the junction unmatched. This CDR3 is CASSEGGGATDTQYF. The CDR3 region has the DNA TGTGCCAGCAGTGAAGGCGGGGGGGCAACAGATACGCAGTATTTT.

This sequence joins TRBV4-1 and TRBJ1-2; D is uncertain. Deletions cut 5 bases from V and 2 bases from J, with 18 bases between. This CDR3 contains 16 residues. Germline CDR1 is MGHRA and CDR2 is YSYEKL. The CDR3: CASSEIPQSHNYGYTF. The DNA of the CDR3 is TGCGCCAGCAGCGAGATCCCACAGTCCCACAACTATGGCTACACCTTC.

The genes are TRBV10-3 and TRBJ2-1; D is uncertain. In germline, CDR1 is ENHRY, CDR2 SYGVKD. V shed 7 bases and J shed 4 bases, with 11 bases lying between them. CDR3 size: 13 residues. The CDR3 sequence: CAITREVYNEQFF. The CDR3 bases are TGTGCCATCACCAGAGAGGTGTACAATGAGCAGTTCTTC.